This T cell receptor (beta chain) was sequenced in a study of T cells in Graves' hyperthyroidism and ophthalmopathy. Study summary: Peripheral blood samples were taken at initial diagnosis, prior to any treatment.

TCR beta CDR3 region amplification was performed from RNA transcripts. RT-PCR in the first round (using the HTBI primer set) targeted the TCR CDR3. Each CDR3 protein is one row after TCRdb ran MiXCR on the multiplex PCR reads. This sample has nearly 600,000 distinct CDR3 sequences, with 11% to 15% found just once. This clonotype appeared a few times. Germline CDR1 SQVTM, CDR2 ANQGSEA. V shed 4 bases and J shed 7 bases, with 14 bases lying between them. This CDR3 is 13 amino acids long. Reasons for excluding patients were uncontrolled infection, other autoimmune disease, pregnancy or lactation. The TCR was taken from a woman aged 18-29 years with Graves' ophthalmopathy. The chain links TRBV29-1 to TRBJ2-1; no reliable D call. The source material was blood. DNA of the CDR3: TGCAGCGTTGTGCCCAGGACCGTGAATGAGCAGTTCTTC. It encodes CSVVPRTVNEQFF.